Sequencing of this TCR beta chain was carried out in a study of shared clonotypes between healthy human individuals. With respect to this clone: Its antigen is unidentified. The sample has other DNA sequences that encode this CDR3 too.

Selected positively for CCR7 and CD45RO-negative, naive CD8 cells excluded terminally differentiated effector memory CD45RA+ cells. Study-wide results and caveats: Naive subsets, compared against memory subsets, generally had larger estimated richness values.

Deletions cut 0 bases from V and 1 base from J, with 6 bases between. The CDR3 has 14 amino acids. CDR1 and CDR2 from the germline V gene are MNHEY and SVGAGI. Profiled with immunoSEQ multiplex PCR; TCRdb holds only in-frame clones, not every one. The table records more than 2 million clones, roughly 93% of them present only once. The receptor comes from a man aged 18 to 29 in good health. Some clones in this sample may be carry-over from other donors' samples. The sequenced sample consisted of naive CD8+ T cells from PBMCs. The V and J genes are TRBV6-5 and TRBJ1-1, with no clear D. CDR3 nucleotides: TGTGCCAGCAGTTACTCGGCCAGGAACACTGAAGCTTTCTTT. Amino acids: CASSYSARNTEAFF.